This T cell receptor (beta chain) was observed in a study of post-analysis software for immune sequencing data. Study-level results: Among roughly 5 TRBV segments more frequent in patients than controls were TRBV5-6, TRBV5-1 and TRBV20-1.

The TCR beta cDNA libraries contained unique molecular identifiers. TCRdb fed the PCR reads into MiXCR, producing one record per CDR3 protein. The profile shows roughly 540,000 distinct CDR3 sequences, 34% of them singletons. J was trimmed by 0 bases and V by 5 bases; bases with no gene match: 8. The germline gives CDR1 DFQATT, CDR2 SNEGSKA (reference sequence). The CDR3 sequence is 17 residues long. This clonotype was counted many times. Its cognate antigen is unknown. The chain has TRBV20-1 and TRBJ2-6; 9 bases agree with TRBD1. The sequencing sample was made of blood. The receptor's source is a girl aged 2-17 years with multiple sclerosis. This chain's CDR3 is CSAPTGGVVSGANVLTF. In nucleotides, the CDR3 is TGCAGTGCTCCCACAGGGGGCGTCGTCTCTGGGGCCAACGTCCTGACTTTC.